The clone carrying this T cell receptor (beta chain) has a count of ten or more. Its antigen is currently unknown. Each sample had at least 7 million PBMCs isolated. V was pared by 7 bases and J by 6 bases, with 18 bases of the junction left unmatched. This CDR3 is built from 17 residues. Looked up from germline, CDR1 is MNHNY and CDR2 is SVGAGI (reference sequence). The data belong to a study of blood T cells in healthy people across ages. A second about 6 to 11 cycle PCR used barcoded and J-beta primers. Every single cDNA molecule received a tag from a template-switch adaptor with 12 random nucleotides. TCRdb independently ran MiXCR on the 5' RACE reads; one entry per CDR3 protein. This sample has some 550,000 distinct CDR3 sequences, with about 45% found just once. Points from the study as a whole: It was not possible, with unsorted PBMCs, to conclusively compare naive and antigen-experienced cells. Donor CMV status was unknown, possibly confounding expanded clonotype changes.

This sequence joins TRBV6-6 and TRBJ2-3; 8 nucleotides line up with TRBD1. Sequencing was performed on blood. This TCR derives from a man aged 80 or over in good health. The DNA for the CDR3 is TGTGCCAGCAACCTCTACAGGGGGAAGAAGGTAGCGGATACGCAGTATTTT. It codes for CASNLYRGKKVADTQYF.